This TCR beta chain was documented in a study of T cells after yellow fever vaccination. Overall study: For low cell numbers, libraries were made with SMART-Seq v4 Ultra Low Input.

This clonotype has at least ten counts. One junction end disagrees with the germline gene, perhaps due to a read error. MiXCR was run by TCRdb on the 5' RACE reads, yielding one entry per CDR3 protein. Among some 250,000 distinct CDR3 sequences listed, approximately 3.6% were seen once. Sequenced material: PBMCs, taken 15 days after the yellow fever booster vaccination. This sequence was found in a man aged 18 to 29 who received the YFV17D yellow fever vaccine.

In DNA form, the CDR3 reads TGCGCCAGCAGCTTGGAAGGTCAACAGACTAATTATGGCTACACCTTC. This sequence encodes CASSLEGQQTNYGYTF. This chain joins TRBV5-1 and TRBJ1-2; D is ambiguous. CDR1 is SGHRS, CDR2 YFSETQ, per germline. The CDR3 sequence is 16 residues long.